The next 10 T cell receptor beta chains were all read from a single sample in a study of T cell repertoires in cytomegalovirus infection. TCRdb ran MiXCR on the reads and lists one entry per CDR3 protein. The sample has some 180,000 distinct CDR3 sequences, around 20% seen once. Source material: PBMCs. All receptors derive from a human donor in good health (CMV status not recorded). Some clones in this sample may be carry-over from other donors' samples.

This clonotype was counted a few times. At one end the junction does not follow the germline gene, possibly because of a read error. This sequence joins TRBV5-3 and TRBJ2-2, with TRBD1 as a possible D gene (6 bases). TRBV5-3 is treated as an ORF (open reading frame) with a function not yet certain. There are 18 residues in the CDR3. CDR3 protein: CASSSPYRATRNTGELFF. In nucleotides, the CDR3 is TGTGCCAGCAGCTCGCCATACAGGGCGACGAGGAACACCGGGGAGCTGTTTTTT.

This chain connects TRBV18 to TRBJ1-1, with D uncertain. In germline, CDR1 is KGHSH, CDR2 LQKENI. This CDR3 has 15 residues. V dropped 2 bases and J dropped 0 bases, with 10 bases sitting between them. Here the CDR3 reads CASSPKNTLNTEAFF. The CDR3, as DNA: TGTGCCAGCTCACCAAAAAACACCTTGAACACTGAAGCTTTCTTT.

The sample holds a few counts of this clonotype. V is TRBV7-2 and J is TRBJ1-3, with D uncertain. The CDR3 consists of 16 residues. Germline assignment: CDR1 SGHTA and CDR2 FQGNSA. V lost 5 bases and J lost 4, with 18 bases in between. The CDR3 bases are TGTGCCAGCAGCCCCAAAGCCGGGAAGGGAGGAAACACCATATATTTT. It is translated as CASSPKAGKGGNTIYF.

At least ten counts were recorded for this clonotype. The chain carries TRBV4-1 and TRBJ2-7, with D perhaps assigned TRBD1 or TRBD2 (5 bases each). Trimming pared 0 bases from V and 5 bases from J, leaving 14 bases between. The CDR3 has 15 residues. Germline-derived CDR1 and CDR2 are MGHRA and YSYEKL. The DNA of the CDR3 is TGCGCCAGCAGCCAAGATCCGGGCAGGGACCACGAGCAGTACTTC. This gives the protein CASSQDPGRDHEQYF.

This chain uses TRBV28 with TRBJ2-4; no reliable D call. From germline, CDR1 is MDHEN and CDR2 SYDVKM. The CDR3 is 14 amino acids. V lost 10 bases, J lost 0 bases, and 13 bases lay in between. CDR3 bases: TGTGCCACCCACAGCAGCCTAGCCAAAAACATTCAGTACTTC. It encodes CATHSSLAKNIQYF.

The V call is TRBV12-3 or TRBV12-4, the J call TRBJ2-7, with D possibly being TRBD2 (6 bases). V lost 3 bases and J 0 bases, leaving 15 bases between the germline ends. The CDR3 length is 16 residues. The CDR3 region is CASSFDGGTLSYEQYF. The CDR3, as DNA: TGTGCCAGCAGTTTCGATGGCGGGACCCTCTCCTACGAGCAGTACTTC.

This clonotype has only a few counts. The J gene is TRBJ2-5, the V gene TRBV15, with TRBD2 as a possible D gene (5 bases). Germline CDR1 LNHNV, CDR2 YYDKDF (reference sequence). The CDR3 spans 15 residues. The V end lost 1 base, the J end lost 4 bases, and 13 bases lay between the germline ends. The CDR3 DNA follows: TGTGCCACCAGCAGAGCCCGGGTCGGAGGAGAGACCCAGTACTTC. The encoded protein is CATSRARVGGETQYF.

This clonotype was seen a handful of times. V is TRBV27 and J is TRBJ2-7; a weak D match, TRBD1 (5 bases). Germline lookup yields CDR1 MNHEY and CDR2 SMNVEV (reference sequence). This CDR3 contains 15 residues. Trimming took 5 bases from V and 0 from J, leaving 14 bases between them. The CDR3 region is CASSLRGLNSYEQYF. As DNA, the CDR3 is TGTGCCAGCAGTCTTAGGGGCTTAAACTCCTACGAGCAGTACTTC.

This clonotype was observed many times. This CDR3 is CASSLEPGMNTEAFF. CDR3 nucleotides: TGTGCCAGCAGCTTAGAACCAGGTATGAACACTGAAGCTTTCTTT. V and J are TRBV11-2 and TRBJ1-1; D unclear. This CDR3 contains 15 residues. Trimming removed 0 bases at V and 0 bases at J, with 8 bases between. Germline V gene data show CDR1 as SGHAT and CDR2 as FQNNGV.

The CDR3 here is CASSLETGNTGELFF. Written as DNA, the CDR3 is TGTGCCAGCAGCTTAGAAACAGGGAACACCGGGGAGCTGTTTTTT. The rearrangement joins TRBV7-2 to TRBJ2-2; D perhaps matches TRBD1 (5 bases). The CDR3 has 15 amino acids. V gave up 1 base and J gave up 1 base, with 7 bases separating them. CDR1 is SGHTA and CDR2 is FQGNSA in the germline V gene.